This TCR beta chain was identified during a study of T cells after yellow fever vaccination (dated by TCRdb to the late 2010s). Regarding the research as a whole: Libraries from fractions with low cell numbers were prepared with the SMART-Seq v4 Ultra Low Input RNA kit. Bulk PBMC replicates and cell subsets were isolated from blood drawn at multiple timepoints before and after both primary and secondary immunization. Two healthy male donors, one aged 18 to 30 and one aged 30 to 40 years, made up the cohort. To follow T-cell clones before and after both primary and booster YFV17D yellow fever vaccination, bulk TCR alpha and beta repertoires underwent longitudinal sequencing. General conclusions and limits of the study: Only two donors were included in the study, so the extent to which the findings can be generalized is limited. Computational filtering was required because FACS-sorted repertoires could contain abundant contaminating clonotypes from the bulk population. Compared with the primary T-cell response, the secondary T-cell response was weaker but faster, peaking on day 5 rather than day 15. Most clones expanded after primary vaccination were re-detected after the booster (approximately 96% of CD4 and 88% of CD8), suggesting broad memory maintenance. A small fraction of clonotypes showed up in both the CD4 and CD8 compartments, probably as a result of convergent recombination.

Regarding this clonotype: The specificity of this receptor is unknown. No base quality values were provided; no much bigger clone lies one nucleotide off.

Counted from cysteine to phenylalanine, this CDR3 has 18 amino acids. Kept here is only the CDR3 DNA, which spans 54 bases and is read in frame from base 1. In the germline V gene, CDR1 corresponds to SGHTA and CDR2 to FQGNSA. Between the V and J ends, shortened by 2 bases and 1 base respectively, the junction contains 17 bases. This specimen's treatment or condition label, per the study, means: live attenuated yellow fever vaccine strain. At every blood-draw timepoint, two biological replicates of bulk PBMCs were collected. A standard Ficoll-Paque protocol was used to isolate PBMCs from peripheral blood. TriZol was used to extract RNA from bulk PBMCs, CD4 and CD8 fractions, and dextramer-positive and dextramer-negative fractions. Sequenced on an Illumina NovaSeq 6000. Synthesis of TCR cDNA relied on 5'RACE template switching, a step that introduced a universal primer site along with unique molecular identifiers. Priming for cDNA synthesis came from both the TCR alpha and TCR beta constant segments. Library amplification used two PCR steps, and the second PCR step added sample barcodes and sequencing adapters. Sequencing of libraries was done on Illumina HiSeq 2500 (2x100 bp) or NovaSeq (2x150 bp). The study's processing was this. MIGEC handled demultiplexing of reads and collapsing into UMI consensus sequences, while MiXCR performed V(D)J alignment. Using edgeR on replicate PBMC samples, clonotypes were called vaccine-responding if FDR was below 0.01 and the log2 fold change was above 5 up to day 15. Each bulk clonotype was labeled CD4 or CD8 based on which sequenced repertoire, CD4 or CD8, contained the clonotype at higher abundance. The public sequencing data were trimmed at Q25 with fastp and processed into clonotypes with MiXCR by TCRdb, which kept only in-frame beta chains. Every CDR3 protein is listed once, alongside the most common genes and DNA of its rows. The V and J calls and clone size come from TCRdb's table, not from the authors' own analysis. In this sample the table shows a few hundred thousand distinct CDR3 sequences, approximately 4% of which occur a single time. The leading ten clones occupy 20% to 30% of the sample.

The receptor was derived from a man aged 18 to 29 who received the YFV17D yellow fever vaccine. The chain was built from TRBV7-2 and TRBJ2-2; the D gene is possibly TRBD2, with 6 bases matching. Sequencing used PBMCs, obtained 5 days after the yellow fever booster vaccination. The CDR3 sequence is CASSLWGVEALNTGELFF. The nucleotide sequence reads TGTGCCAGCAGCTTATGGGGGGTTGAGGCCCTGAACACCGGGGAGCTGTTTTTT. The full variable domain, completed from the reference TRBV7-2 and TRBJ2-2 proteins outside the CDR3, reads GAGVSQSPSNKVTEKGKDVELRCDPISGHTALYWYRQSLGQGLEFLIYFQGNSAPDKSGLPSDRFSAERTGGSVSTLTIQRTQQEDSAVYLCASSLWGVEALNTGELFFGEGSRLTVL.